This T cell receptor beta chain derives from a study of cytomegalovirus exposure and HLA in healthy donors. Study-wide points: Reports indicated that the classifier achieved high specificity and sensitivity in diagnosing cytomegalovirus status. Many donors shared some public TCRs, even though most TCR sequences were rare. The TCR clusters that emerged in the first cohort tended, a later analysis found, to co-occur in the 120 validation repertoires. In vitro testing confirmed a few CMV-associated chains as specific for CMV antigens.

Produced via immunoSEQ multiplex PCR; TCRdb's table is partial and in-frame only. Of more than 85,000 clones listed, about 95% are singletons. The junction had 1 base not matched to a gene; V was cut back by 6 bases and J by 1 base. Germline CDR1 reads MNHEY; CDR2 reads SMNVEV (reference sequence). The CDR3 sequence is 13 residues long. In the case of this clone: No antigen is known for it. A much larger clone is a single base away; this may be a read error.

Sequenced material: PBMCs. This TCR was recovered from a woman in her late teens or twenties in good health and CMV-seronegative. This rearrangement joins TRBV27 to TRBJ1-1, with TRBD1 identical over 8 bases. CDR3 amino acids: CASSDRGNTEAFF. The CDR3 nucleotides are TGTGCCAGCAGCGACAGGGGGAACACTGAAGCTTTCTTT.